This T cell receptor (beta chain) came from a study of blood T cell repertoires in COVID-19. Overall study: The study drew acute and convalescent COVID-19 samples from the United States, Italy and Spain. PBMCs, B-cell-depleted T cells, or T cells provided the cDNA or gDNA that made up the material.

Original methodology: Reference gene primer amplification gave nucleated cell count estimates. Generated by immunoSEQ multiplex PCR, the TCRdb table keeps only in-frame clones and is missing some. V and J calls and clone size are as listed in that table; D and trimming were resolved from the DNA. The data contain about 70,000 clones, about 85% of them singletons. This CDR3 comprises 17 residues. CDR1 is LGHDT, CDR2 YNNKEL, per germline (reference sequence). Trimming at V came to 6 bases and at J to 4 bases, leaving 10 bases not matched to a gene. This TCR came from an older man with acute or convalescent COVID-19. The genes are TRBV3-1 (or the pseudogene TRBV3-2) and TRBJ2-3, with 13 bases that match TRBD2. Sequences were obtained from peripheral blood. This CDR3 is CASSQFTSGGVPDTQYF. CDR3 coding DNA: TGTGCCAGCAGTCAATTCACTAGCGGGGGGGTACCAGATACGCAGTATTTT.